Below, one T cell receptor beta chain is given with its context. It lacks a known antigen. No base qualities exist here, and no much larger clone lies one base off it. The entire amount of isolated RNA was reverse transcribed using the High Capacity cDNA Reverse Transcription Kit, so the sequenced TCRB transcripts were expressed ones. Deep immunoSEQ sequencing was performed on naive, central memory and regulatory T cell samples, with an average of roughly 3.3 million total reads per sample. Sorted cells were lysed in RLT buffer and RNA was extracted with DNase-treated RNeasy Micro or Mini kits, depending on cell number. To prevent cross-contamination, each cell subset was processed individually, whereas patient and healthy donor samples were processed jointly. TCRB sequences were amplified from cDNA with the immunoSEQ multiplex PCR, producing 87-bp fragments spanning the CDR3 region. Sequencing of the amplicons was done on the Illumina HiSeq platform. Per the original workflow: PCR bias was corrected computationally using synthetic template baselines, and reads within Hamming distance 2 were collapsed, with unmergeable singletons discarded. Reads were aligned to IMGT to assign V, D and J genes, CDR3 length, and insertions or deletions at six rearrangement sites. Within each subset, clonotype counts were normalized to sorted cell number, and only after that were true diversity and Gini coefficients computed with the tcR R package. The overlap coefficient, calculated on TCRB nucleotide sequences, was used to measure repertoire sharing. TCRdb mirrors the immuneACCESS table, restricted to in-frame sequences. Some clones are absent from its copies; in checked studies, under half trace to an unresolved V gene, and the reason for the others is unknown. V and J calls and clone size are given by that table; D and trimming were obtained from the DNA. In this sample the table shows more than 130,000 clones, 6.9% of which occur a single time. Around 1.5% of the sample belongs to the ten largest clones.

The data belong to a study of beta chain features in type 1 diabetes (dated by TCRdb to 2016 to 2018). Concerning the study at large: Mean age, gender distribution, total cell number and subset yield were not different between patients and healthy donors. A total of some 100,000,000 sorted cells were examined across all samples, and the number of cells per subset was strongly correlated with RNA yield. In the study, recently diagnosed type 1 diabetes patients and matched healthy donors were compared on the TCRB repertoires of their sorted circulating CD4+ T cell subsets. Regulatory and stem cell-like memory subsets were isolated from only 8 patients and roughly 8 healthy donors, whereas naive and central memory subsets came from all 30 or so donors. Broader findings and caveats from the paper: Because cDNA was sequenced instead of genomic DNA, activated cells with high expression could be over-represented, although the groups did not differ in activation or CD3 levels. HLA sub-analyses involved small numbers of individuals, so any influence of HLA type on TCRB rearrangement remained unresolved. In all four CD4+ subsets, TCRB CDR3 length was moderately but significantly shorter in type 1 diabetes patients. Patients with type 1 diabetes made fewer insertions and deleted more nucleotides at VDJ recombination sites, implying thymic rearrangement abnormalities. PCR might favor shorter templates, but patient and control samples were amplified and corrected together, so any skew would affect both groups equally. The naive, central memory and regulatory TCRB repertoires appeared to resemble one another more closely among patients than among healthy donors.

From each donor, a single peripheral blood sample of 100 to 150 mL on average was drawn into heparinised tubes. A BD FACSAria II was used to sort naive, central memory, regulatory and stem cell-like memory CD4+ T cells with a panel that included CD45RO, CCR7, CD25, CD127, CD95 and CD27. A purity above 95% was achieved for all sorted populations. PBMCs were isolated right away by Lymphoprep density gradient centrifugation and were stained directly, without culture. So that batch effects would be minimized, each experiment stained and sorted samples in pairs, pairing one healthy donor with one patient. The germline V gene gives CDR1 as MNHEY and CDR2 as SVGAGI. The CDR3 holds 16 amino acids from the cysteine to the phenylalanine. Of all the DNA, just the CDR3 is kept, 48 bases in frame from base 1. V sheds 0 bases and J sheds 0 bases, leaving 12 bases between their ends.

The rearranged segments are TRBV6-5 and TRBJ2-7, with no confident D gene call. The receptor comes from a woman in her thirties in good health. Sequenced material: central memory CD4+ T cells from blood. The CDR3 region reads CASSYSPAEPSYEQYF. The sequence in DNA is TGTGCCAGCAGTTACTCGCCCGCGGAACCCTCCTACGAGCAGTACTTC.